These 8 T cell receptor beta chains originate from one sample sequenced in a study of blood T cells in healthy people across ages. The authors ran a second PCR of about 7 to 11 cycles using a sample-barcoded 5' primer and a J-beta primer mix. MiXCR, run by TCRdb on the 5' RACE reads, gives a single entry per CDR3 protein. Counted here are under 2,000,000 distinct CDR3 sequences, about 50% occurring once; the ten biggest clones make up approximately 2.1%. The specimen sequenced was blood. The source of these receptors is a woman aged 40-49 years in good health.

In its sample, this clonotype was seen once. The chain has TRBV6-1 and TRBJ1-2, with TRBD1 as a possible D gene (5 bases). This CDR3 contains 13 residues. V lost 0 bases to trimming and J lost 8 bases, with 10 bases between them. Germline CDR1 is MNHNS and CDR2 is SASEGT. The CDR3 DNA follows: TGTGCCAGCAGTGAAGCGGGGCTCGGGGGCTACACCTTC. Encoded protein: CASSEAGLGGYTF.

This clonotype has only a few counts. CDR3 nucleotide sequence: TGTGCCAGCAGCTTAGTGGGCCTGCCCCCCTACGAGCAGTACTTC. Residues: CASSLVGLPPYEQYF. This sequence joins TRBV7-2 and TRBJ2-7; D not resolved. Germline CDR1 SGHTA, CDR2 FQGNSA. V was shortened by 1 base and J by 2 bases, with 12 bases between the two germline ends. The CDR3 runs to 15 residues.

This clonotype was counted only a few times. The chain carries TRBV7-2 and TRBJ2-6; D uncertain. The CDR3 has 18 amino acids. The germline V gene has CDR1 SGHTA and CDR2 FQGNSA. V was trimmed by 2 bases and J by 1 base, leaving 15 bases between them. The CDR3 sequence is CASSLHGLRLSGANVLTF. In DNA form, the CDR3 reads TGTGCCAGCAGCTTACATGGCTTAAGGTTGTCTGGGGCCAACGTCCTGACTTTC.

The chain recombines TRBV5-1 with TRBJ2-5, with D perhaps matching TRBD2 (5 bases). This CDR3 is 13 amino acids long. CDR1 and CDR2 from the germline V gene are SGHRS and YFSETQ. Trimming took off 7 bases at V and 1 base at J, with 11 bases between the two ends. The CDR3 is CASEGPAQETQYF. The DNA of the CDR3 is TGCGCCAGCGAGGGCCCAGCCCAAGAGACCCAGTACTTC. The variable domain in full, completed from reference TRBV5-1 and TRBJ2-5, reads KAGVTQTPRYLIKTRGQQVTLSCSPISGHRSVSWYQQTPGQGLQFLFEYFSETQRNKGNFPGRFSGRQFSNSRSEMNVSTLELGDSALYLCASEGPAQETQYFGPGTRLLVL.

At least ten counts were recorded for this clonotype. This chain uses TRBV28 with TRBJ2-3, with D possibly TRBD2 on 5 matching bases. Germline values: CDR1 MDHEN, CDR2 SYDVKM. Trimming took 8 bases from V and 2 from J, leaving 20 bases between them. This CDR3 region has 16 residues. The CDR3 DNA sequence: TGTGCCAGCGCCCCACTCGAGCGGTCCCTCACAGATACGCAGTATTTT. This translates into CASAPLERSLTDTQYF.

A few counts support this clonotype. The chain has TRBV29-1 and TRBJ2-1; D uncertain. This CDR3 contains 11 residues. Germline V gene lookup returns CDR1 SQVTM and CDR2 ANQGSEA. V dropped 6 bases and J dropped 5 bases, with 8 bases sitting between them. The CDR3 nucleotides are TGCAGCGTCGAAAAAAACAATGAGCAGTTCTTC. It translates to CSVEKNNEQFF.

J is TRBJ2-1 and V is TRBV10-3; perhaps TRBD2 as D (5 bases). From germline, CDR1 is ENHRY and CDR2 SYGVKD. The CDR3 extends over 13 amino acids. V lost 0 bases and J lost 10, with 10 bases in between. Here the CDR3 DNA reads TGTGCCATCAGTGAGTCGAAGACTAACGAGCAGTTCTTC. Amino acids: CAISESKTNEQFF.

CDR3: CASSYPSDQLVNEQFF. Here the CDR3 DNA reads TGTGCCAGCAGTTACCCTAGCGACCAATTGGTTAATGAGCAGTTCTTC. The J gene is TRBJ2-1, the V gene TRBV6-2 or TRBV6-3, with D tentatively TRBD2 (6 bases). Germline V gives CDR1 MNHEY, CDR2 SVGEGT. V lost 2 bases, J lost 7 bases, and 18 bases lay in between. CDR3 length: 16 amino acids.